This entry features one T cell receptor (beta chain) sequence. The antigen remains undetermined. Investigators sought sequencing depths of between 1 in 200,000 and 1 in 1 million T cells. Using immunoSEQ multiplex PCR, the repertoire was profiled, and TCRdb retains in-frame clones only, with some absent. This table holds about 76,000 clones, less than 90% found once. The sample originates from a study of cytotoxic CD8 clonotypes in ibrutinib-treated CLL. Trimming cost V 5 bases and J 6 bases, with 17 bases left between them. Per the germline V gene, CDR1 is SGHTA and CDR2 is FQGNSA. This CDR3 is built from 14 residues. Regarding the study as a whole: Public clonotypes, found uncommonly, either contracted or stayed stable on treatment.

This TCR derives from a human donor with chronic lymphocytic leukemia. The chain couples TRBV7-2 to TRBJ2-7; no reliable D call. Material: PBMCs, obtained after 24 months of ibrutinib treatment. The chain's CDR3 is CASSRDNASGEQYF. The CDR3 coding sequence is TGTGCCAGCAGCAGAGACAACGCATCCGGCGAGCAGTACTTC.